This is a list of T cell receptor beta chains from one sample in a study of OX40 agonist ivuxolimab in advanced cancers. Clones were read by immunoSEQ multiplex PCR, and TCRdb kept only the in-frame ones, dropping some. The sample records approximately 29,000 clones, about four fifths being singletons. The sample was CD4+ or CD8+ T cells sorted from blood, taken in a trial of the OX40 agonist ivuxolimab. The receptor set was obtained from an adult with an advanced solid tumor such as melanoma, head and neck, liver or kidney cancer. CDR3s include the opening cysteine and the closing phenylalanine or tryptophan.

>TRBV7-8|TRBJ2-3
CASSWGSTDTQYF
>TRBV28|TRBJ1-4
CASNEGGNEKLFF
>TRBV6-4|TRBJ1-1
CASSVDGLNTEAFF
>TRBV30|TRBJ1-1
CAWRTGTGNTEAFF
>TRBV6-4|TRBJ2-2
CASSDMNTGELFF
>TRBV10-3|TRBJ1-1
CAISESRVRRGDTEAFF
>TRBV11-3|TRBJ2-5
CASSLGAATKETQYF
>TRBV11-2|TRBJ2-1
CASSWPGTGVFNEQFF
>TRBV19|TRBJ1-4
CASSAGVLNEKLFF
>TRBV6-1|TRBJ2-5
CASSERGRANIKETQYF
>TRBV7-9|TRBJ2-7
CASSPRTGVEQYF
>TRBV4-2|TRBJ1-1
CASSLFRGAEAFF
>TRBV13|TRBJ1-2
CASSLGPLAYGYTF
>TRBV5-4|TRBJ2-7
CASSLSRSSYEQYF
>TRBV19|TRBJ1-1
CASSIDGTGGLVNTEAFF
>TRBV5-5|TRBJ2-1
CASSLDNEQFF
>TRBV10-1|TRBJ1-5
CASSESTLRQGVGQPQHF
>TRBV28|TRBJ2-3
CASSFFDTGSTDTQYF
>TRBV5-6|TRBJ1-2
CASSLASAYGYTF
>TRBV11-2|TRBJ1-4
CASSLGDRDNEKLFF
>TRBV11-2|TRBJ2-7
CASSLVSADLYEQYF
>TRBV6-6|TRBJ1-2
CASRVGALVDGYTF
>TRBV20-1|TRBJ2-7
CSAPWFYEQYF